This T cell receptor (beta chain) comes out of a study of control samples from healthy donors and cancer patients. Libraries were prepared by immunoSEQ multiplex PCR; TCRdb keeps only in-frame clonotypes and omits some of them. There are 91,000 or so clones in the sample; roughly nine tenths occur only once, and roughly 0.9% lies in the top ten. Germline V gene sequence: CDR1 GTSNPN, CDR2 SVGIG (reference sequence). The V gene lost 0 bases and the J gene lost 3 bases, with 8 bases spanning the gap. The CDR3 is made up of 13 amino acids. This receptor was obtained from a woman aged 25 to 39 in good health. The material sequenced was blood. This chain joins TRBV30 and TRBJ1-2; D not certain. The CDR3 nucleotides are TGTGCCTGGAGTGTATCAGGACACTATGGCTACACCTTC. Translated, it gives CAWSVSGHYGYTF.